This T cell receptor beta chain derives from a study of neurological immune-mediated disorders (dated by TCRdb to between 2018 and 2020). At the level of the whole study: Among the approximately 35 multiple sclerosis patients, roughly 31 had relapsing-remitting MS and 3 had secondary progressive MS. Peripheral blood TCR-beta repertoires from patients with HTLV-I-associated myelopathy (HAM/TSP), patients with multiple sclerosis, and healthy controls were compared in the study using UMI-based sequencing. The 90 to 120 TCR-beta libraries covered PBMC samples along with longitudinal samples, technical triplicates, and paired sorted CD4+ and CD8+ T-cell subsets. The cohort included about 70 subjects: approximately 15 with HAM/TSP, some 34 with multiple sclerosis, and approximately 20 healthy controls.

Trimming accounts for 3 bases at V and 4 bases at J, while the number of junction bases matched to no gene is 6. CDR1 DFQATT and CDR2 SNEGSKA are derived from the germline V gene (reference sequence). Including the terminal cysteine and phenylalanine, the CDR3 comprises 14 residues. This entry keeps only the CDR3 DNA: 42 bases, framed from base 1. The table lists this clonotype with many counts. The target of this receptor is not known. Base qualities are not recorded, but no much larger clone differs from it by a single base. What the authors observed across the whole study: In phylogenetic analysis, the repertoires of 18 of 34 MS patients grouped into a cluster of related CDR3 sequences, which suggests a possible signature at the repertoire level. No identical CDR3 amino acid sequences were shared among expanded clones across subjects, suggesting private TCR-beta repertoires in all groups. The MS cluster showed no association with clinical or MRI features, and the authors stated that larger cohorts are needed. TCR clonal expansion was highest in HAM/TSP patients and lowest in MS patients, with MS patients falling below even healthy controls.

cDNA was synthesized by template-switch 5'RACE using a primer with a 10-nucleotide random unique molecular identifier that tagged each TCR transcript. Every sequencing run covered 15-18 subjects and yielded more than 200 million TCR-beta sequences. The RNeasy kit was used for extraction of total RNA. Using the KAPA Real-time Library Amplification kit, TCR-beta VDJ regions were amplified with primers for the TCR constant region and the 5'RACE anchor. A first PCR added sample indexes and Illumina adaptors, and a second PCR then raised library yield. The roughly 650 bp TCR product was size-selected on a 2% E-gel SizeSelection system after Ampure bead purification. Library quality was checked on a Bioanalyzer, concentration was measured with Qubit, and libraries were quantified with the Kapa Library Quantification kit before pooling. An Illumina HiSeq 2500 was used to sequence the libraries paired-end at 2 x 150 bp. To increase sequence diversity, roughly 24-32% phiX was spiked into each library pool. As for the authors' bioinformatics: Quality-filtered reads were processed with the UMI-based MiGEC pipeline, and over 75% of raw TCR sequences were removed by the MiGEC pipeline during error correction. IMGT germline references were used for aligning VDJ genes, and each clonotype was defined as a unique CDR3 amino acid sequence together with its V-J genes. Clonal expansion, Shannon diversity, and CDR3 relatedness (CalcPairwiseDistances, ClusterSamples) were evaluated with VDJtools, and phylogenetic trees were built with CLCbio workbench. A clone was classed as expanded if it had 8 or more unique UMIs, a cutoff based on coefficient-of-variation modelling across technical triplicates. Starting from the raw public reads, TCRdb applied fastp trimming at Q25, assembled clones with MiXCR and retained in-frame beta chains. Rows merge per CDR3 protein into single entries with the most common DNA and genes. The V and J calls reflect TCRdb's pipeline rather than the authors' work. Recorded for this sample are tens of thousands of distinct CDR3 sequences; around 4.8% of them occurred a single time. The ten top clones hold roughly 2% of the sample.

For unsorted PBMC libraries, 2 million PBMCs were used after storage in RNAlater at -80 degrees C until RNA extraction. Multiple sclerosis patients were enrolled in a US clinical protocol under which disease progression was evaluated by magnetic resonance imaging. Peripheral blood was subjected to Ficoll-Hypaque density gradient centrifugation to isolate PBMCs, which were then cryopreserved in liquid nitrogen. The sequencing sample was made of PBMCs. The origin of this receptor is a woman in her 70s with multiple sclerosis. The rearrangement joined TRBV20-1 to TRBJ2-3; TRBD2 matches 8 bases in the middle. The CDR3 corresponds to CSASLGGRSDTQYF. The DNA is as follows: TGCAGTGCTAGCCTGGGCGGGAGGTCAGATACGCAGTATTTT.